This TCR beta chain was captured in a study of long-term antiretroviral therapy in people with HIV. Study results and caveats: Subsequent to ART, diversity was augmented yet persisted below that of transplant donor controls. All blood samples came from the years 2004 to 2017, possibly under older ART regimens.

V lost 4 bases to trimming and J lost 3 bases, with 14 bases between them. The germline V gene has CDR1 MNHEY and CDR2 SMNVEV (reference sequence). This CDR3 contains 15 residues. With survey level as its setting, the immunoSEQ assay was v3.0. Sequencing of each sample targeted roughly 35,000-55,000 T-cell genomes. Clones were read by immunoSEQ multiplex PCR, and TCRdb kept only the in-frame ones, dropping some. The sample lists under 30,000 clones; roughly 80% were seen once. Every donor contributed at least one pre-ART and at least two post-ART PBMC samples. With respect to this clone: Its antigen is as yet unknown.

The source of this sequence is a young man with HIV. Sequencing used unsorted PBMCs, obtained 0.8 years before starting antiretroviral therapy. The genes are TRBV27 and TRBJ2-3; maybe TRBD2 (6 bases). This CDR3 reads CASSSGSSATDTQYF. The CDR3 region has the DNA TGTGCCAGCAGTTCGGGGTCTAGCGCGACAGATACGCAGTATTTT.